The source of this T cell receptor (beta chain) is a study of blood T cells in healthy people across ages. Study-level points and caveats: Versus aged donors, long-lived donors had higher diversity and more naive CD4+ cells.

Each donor gave roughly 10 milliliters of peripheral blood. Through a sample-barcoded 5' primer and a J-beta primer mix, a second PCR was run for roughly 6 to 11 cycles. A 12-random-nucleotide template-switch adaptor tagged each cDNA molecule. Via MiXCR, TCRdb re-called the 5' RACE reads, giving one row per CDR3 protein. The table has 600,000 to 900,000 distinct CDR3 sequences, 20% to 30% seen once. Germline-derived CDR1 and CDR2 are ENHRY and SYGVKD. Between the trimmed V and J ends, which lost 10 bases and 0 bases, there was a span of 13 bases. The CDR3 loop spans 14 amino acids. The table lists this clonotype with a few counts. The antigen remains undetermined. The same data also contributed to another study, on T cells of mothers and their children. That source notes: Donation was provided by three healthy Caucasian mothers along with their six children.

The receptor was isolated from a boy aged 10-17 years in good health. The sample taken for sequencing was blood. The V and J genes are TRBV10-3 and TRBJ2-4; D is perhaps TRBD1 (6 bases). CDR3 bases: TGTGCCACACAGGGAACGATAGCCAAAAACATTCAGTACTTC. This translates into CATQGTIAKNIQYF.